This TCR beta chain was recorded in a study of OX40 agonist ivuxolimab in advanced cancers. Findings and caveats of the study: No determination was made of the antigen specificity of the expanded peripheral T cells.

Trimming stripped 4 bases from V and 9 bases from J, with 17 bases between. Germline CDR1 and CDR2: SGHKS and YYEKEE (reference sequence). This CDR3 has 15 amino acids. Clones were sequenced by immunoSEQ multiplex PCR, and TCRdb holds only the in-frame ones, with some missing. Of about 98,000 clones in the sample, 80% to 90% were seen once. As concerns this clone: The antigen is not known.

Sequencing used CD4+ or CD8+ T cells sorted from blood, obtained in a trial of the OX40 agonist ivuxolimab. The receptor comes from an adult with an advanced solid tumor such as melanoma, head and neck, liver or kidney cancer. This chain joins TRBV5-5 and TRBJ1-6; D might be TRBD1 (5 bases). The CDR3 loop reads CASSPYFTTGSPLHF. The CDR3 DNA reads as TGTGCCAGCAGCCCCTACTTTACTACAGGTTCACCCCTCCACTTT. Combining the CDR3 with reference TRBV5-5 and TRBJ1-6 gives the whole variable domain DAGVTQSPTHLIKTRGQQVTLRCSPISGHKSVSWYQQVLGQGPQFIFQYYEKEERGRGNFPDRFSARQFPNYSSELNVNALLLGDSALYLCASSPYFTTGSPLHFGNGTRLTVT.